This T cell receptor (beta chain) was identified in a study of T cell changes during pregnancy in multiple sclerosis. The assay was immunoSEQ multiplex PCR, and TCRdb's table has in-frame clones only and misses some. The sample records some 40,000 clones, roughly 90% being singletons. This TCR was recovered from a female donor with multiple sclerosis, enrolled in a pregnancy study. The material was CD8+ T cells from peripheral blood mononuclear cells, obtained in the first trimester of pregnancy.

The CDR3 sequence: CASSLAQETQYF. The CDR3, as DNA: TGTGCCAGCAGCTTAGCACAGGAGACCCAGTACTTC. V and J are TRBV7-8 and TRBJ2-5; D ambiguous. V was clipped by 0 bases and J by 5 bases, with 4 bases between them. The CDR3 contains 12 residues. In germline, CDR1 is SGHVS, CDR2 FQNEAQ.